This T cell receptor beta chain is drawn from a study of cytomegalovirus exposure and HLA in healthy donors. Study-level findings and limits: Later analysis reportedly placed an Asian-associated ancestry cluster below the approximately 730-donor mean in N-insertions. TCR beta chain V- and J-gene trimming was linked, in a later analysis, to a missense variant in DCLRE1C. Per a prior analysis, the majority of TCR beta V segments were productive roughly 87% or roughly 30% of the time.

As to this clone: Its target is not known.

This PCR relied on a set of 60 Vbeta primers and 13 Jbeta primers. The method was immunoSEQ multiplex PCR; TCRdb's version includes in-frame clones alone and lacks a portion of them. The repertoire has some 130,000 clones, over 60% of them found once; the top ten carry 2%. Germline CDR1 is MNHNS and CDR2 is SASEGT. Trimming cost V 7 bases and J 0 bases, with 10 bases left between them. There are 15 residues in the CDR3. The sequence was obtained from a man aged 30 to 45 in good health and CMV-seronegative. The sample consisted of PBMCs. The chain combines TRBV6-1 with TRBJ2-6, with D maybe TRBD1 (5 bases). As DNA, the CDR3 is TGTGCCAGCACAGGGCATAACTCTGGGGCCAACGTCCTGACTTTC. Protein sequence: CASTGHNSGANVLTF.